This T cell receptor beta chain was found in a study of early stage breast cancer tumors. Background on the study: ER+/PR+/HER2- status applied to about 70% of the 16 invasive breast tumors.

The germline CDR1 and CDR2 sequences are SGHTA and FQGTGA. The CDR3 extends over 13 amino acids. V was pared by 5 bases and J by 6 bases, with 11 bases between. The method was immunoSEQ multiplex PCR; TCRdb's version includes in-frame clones alone and lacks a portion of them. Here the sample spans tens of thousands of clones, around 70% being singletons. This receptor was taken from a person aged 45 to 59 with breast cancer. This chain connects TRBV7-3 to TRBJ2-1, with D unresolved. The sequencing input was blood. Written as DNA, the CDR3 is TGTGCCAGCAGCATCCAAAGGTCCAATGAGCAGTTCTTC. Translation: CASSIQRSNEQFF. Supplemented by reference TRBV7-3 and TRBJ2-1, the full variable domain reads GAGVSQTPSNKVTEKGKYVELRCDPISGHTALYWYRQSLGQGPEFLIYFQGTGAADDSGLPNDRFFAVRPEGSVSTLKIQRTERGDSAVYLCASSIQRSNEQFFGPGTRLTVL.